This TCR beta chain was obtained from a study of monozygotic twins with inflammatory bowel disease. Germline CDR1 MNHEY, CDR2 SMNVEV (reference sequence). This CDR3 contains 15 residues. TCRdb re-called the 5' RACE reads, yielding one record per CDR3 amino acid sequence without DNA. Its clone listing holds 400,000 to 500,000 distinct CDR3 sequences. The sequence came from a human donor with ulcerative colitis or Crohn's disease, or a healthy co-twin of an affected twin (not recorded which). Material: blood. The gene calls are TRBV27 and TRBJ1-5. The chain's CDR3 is CASSSVMGSNQPQHF.